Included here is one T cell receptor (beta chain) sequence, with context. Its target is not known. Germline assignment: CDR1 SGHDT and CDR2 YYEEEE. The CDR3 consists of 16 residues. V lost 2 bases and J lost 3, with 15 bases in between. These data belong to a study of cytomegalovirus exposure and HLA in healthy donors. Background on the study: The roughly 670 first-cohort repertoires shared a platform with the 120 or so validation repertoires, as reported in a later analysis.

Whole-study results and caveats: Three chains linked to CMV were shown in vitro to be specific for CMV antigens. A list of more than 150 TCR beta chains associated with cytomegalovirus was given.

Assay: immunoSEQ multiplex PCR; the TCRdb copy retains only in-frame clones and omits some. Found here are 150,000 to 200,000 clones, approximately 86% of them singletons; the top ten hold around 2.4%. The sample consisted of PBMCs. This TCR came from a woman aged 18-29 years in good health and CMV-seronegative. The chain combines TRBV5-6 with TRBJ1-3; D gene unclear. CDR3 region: CASSFSPGSGGNTIYF. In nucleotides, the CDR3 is TGTGCCAGCAGCTTCTCTCCGGGGAGCGGTGGAAACACCATATATTTT.